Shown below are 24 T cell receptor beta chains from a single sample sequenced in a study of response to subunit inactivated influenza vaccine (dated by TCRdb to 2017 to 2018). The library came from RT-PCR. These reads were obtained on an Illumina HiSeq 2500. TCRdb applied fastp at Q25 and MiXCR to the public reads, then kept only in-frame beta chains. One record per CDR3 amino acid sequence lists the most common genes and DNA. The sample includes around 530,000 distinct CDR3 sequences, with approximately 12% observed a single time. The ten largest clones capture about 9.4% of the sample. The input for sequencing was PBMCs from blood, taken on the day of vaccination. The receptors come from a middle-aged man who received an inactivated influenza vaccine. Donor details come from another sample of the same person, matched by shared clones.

Here the CDR3 reads CASNAADTQYF. DNA for the CDR3: TGTGCCAGCAACGCAGCAGATACGCAGTATTTT. J is TRBJ2-3 and V is TRBV7-2; D is unclear. V lost 7 bases and J 4 bases, leaving 6 bases between the germline ends. This CDR3 has 11 residues. Germline loops: CDR1 SGHTA, CDR2 FQGNSA.

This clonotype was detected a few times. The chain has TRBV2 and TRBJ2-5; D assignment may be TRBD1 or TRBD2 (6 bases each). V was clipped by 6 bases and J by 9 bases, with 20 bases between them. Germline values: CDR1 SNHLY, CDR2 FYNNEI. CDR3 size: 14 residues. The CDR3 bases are TGTGCCAGCAGGGGCGGGACAACAAGTGTGGCCCAGTACTTC. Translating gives CASRGGTTSVAQYF. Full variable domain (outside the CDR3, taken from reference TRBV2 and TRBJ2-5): EPEVTQTPSHQVTQMGQEVILRCVPISNHLYFYWYRQILGQKVEFLVSFYNNEISEKSEIFDDQFSVERPDGSNFTLKIRSTKLEDSAMYFCASRGGTTSVAQYFGPGTRLLVL.

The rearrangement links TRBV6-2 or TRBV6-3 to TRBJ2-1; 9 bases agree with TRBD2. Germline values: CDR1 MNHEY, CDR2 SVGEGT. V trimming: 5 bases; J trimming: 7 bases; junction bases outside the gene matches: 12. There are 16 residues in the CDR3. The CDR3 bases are TGTGCCAGCAGTACCCCGCTAGCGGGATTTTCTAATGAGCAGTTCTTC. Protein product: CASSTPLAGFSNEQFF.

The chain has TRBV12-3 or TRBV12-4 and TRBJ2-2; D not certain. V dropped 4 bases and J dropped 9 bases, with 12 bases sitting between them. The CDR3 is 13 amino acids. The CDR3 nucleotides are TGTGCCAGCAGTTGGTCCCTGGGCCGGGAGCTGTTTTTT. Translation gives CASSWSLGRELFF.

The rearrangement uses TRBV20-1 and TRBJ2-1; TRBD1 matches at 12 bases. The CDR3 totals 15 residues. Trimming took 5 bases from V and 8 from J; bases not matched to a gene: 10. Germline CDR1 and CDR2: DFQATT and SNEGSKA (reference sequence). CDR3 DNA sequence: TGCAGTGCTTGGGACAGGGGGCTGGATGGGGATGAGCAGTTCTTC. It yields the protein CSAWDRGLDGDEQFF.

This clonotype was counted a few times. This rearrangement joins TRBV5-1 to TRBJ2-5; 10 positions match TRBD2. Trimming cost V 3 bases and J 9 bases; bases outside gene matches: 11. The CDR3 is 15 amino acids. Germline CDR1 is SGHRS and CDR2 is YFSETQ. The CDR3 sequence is CASSYAGTSDGSQYF. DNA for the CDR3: TGCGCCAGCAGCTACGCCGGGACTAGCGACGGGTCCCAGTACTTC.

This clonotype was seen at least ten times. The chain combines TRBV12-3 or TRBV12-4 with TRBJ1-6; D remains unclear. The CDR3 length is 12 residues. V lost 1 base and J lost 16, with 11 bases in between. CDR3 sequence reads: CASSLDGQRLHF. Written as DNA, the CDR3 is TGTGCCAGCAGTTTAGATGGGCAGAGGCTCCACTTT.

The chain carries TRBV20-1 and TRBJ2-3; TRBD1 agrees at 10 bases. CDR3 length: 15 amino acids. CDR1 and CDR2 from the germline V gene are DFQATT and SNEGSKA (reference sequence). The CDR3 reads CSSPEGTGEPDTQYF. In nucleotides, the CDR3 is TGCAGCAGTCCGGAAGGGACAGGGGAACCAGATACGCAGTATTTT.

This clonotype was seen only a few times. The CDR3 DNA reads TGTGCCAGCAGCCTAATTCTTGGACAGGCCGACTATGGCTACACCTTC. This translates into CASSLILGQADYGYTF. This chain connects TRBV6-2 or TRBV6-3 to TRBJ1-2, with TRBD1 matching 7 bases. The V and J ends lost 6 bases and 3 bases, in that order; junction bases with no gene match: 13. The germline V gene encodes CDR1 MNHEY and CDR2 SVGEGT. This CDR3 has 16 amino acids.

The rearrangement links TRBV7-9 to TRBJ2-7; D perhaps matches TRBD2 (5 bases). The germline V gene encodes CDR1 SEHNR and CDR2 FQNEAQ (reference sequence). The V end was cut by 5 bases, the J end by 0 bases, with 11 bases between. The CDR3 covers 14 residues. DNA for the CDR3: TGTGCCAGCAGCGACGGACGGGGCTCCTACGAGCAGTACTTC. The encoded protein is CASSDGRGSYEQYF.

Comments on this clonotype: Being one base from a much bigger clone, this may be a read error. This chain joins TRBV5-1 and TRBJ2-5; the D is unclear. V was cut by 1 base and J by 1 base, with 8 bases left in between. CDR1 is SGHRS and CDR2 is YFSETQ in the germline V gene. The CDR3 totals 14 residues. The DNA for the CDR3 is TGCGCCAGCAGCTTGATGACGGTCCAAGAGACCCAGTACTTC. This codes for CASSLMTVQETQYF.

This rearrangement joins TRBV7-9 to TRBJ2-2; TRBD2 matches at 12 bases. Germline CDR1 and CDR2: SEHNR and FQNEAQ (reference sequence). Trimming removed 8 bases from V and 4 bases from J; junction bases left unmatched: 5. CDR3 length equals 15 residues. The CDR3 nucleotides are TGTGCCAGCCCCGTGACTAGCGGGAGCACCGGGGAGCTGTTTTTT. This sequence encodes CASPVTSGSTGELFF.

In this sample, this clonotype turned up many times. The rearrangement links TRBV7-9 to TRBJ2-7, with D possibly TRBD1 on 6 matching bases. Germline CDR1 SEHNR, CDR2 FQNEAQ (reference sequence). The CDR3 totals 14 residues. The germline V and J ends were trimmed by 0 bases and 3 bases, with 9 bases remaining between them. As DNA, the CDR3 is TGTGCCAGCAGCTTAGCTGGGGGCAACTACGAGCAGTACTTC. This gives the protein CASSLAGGNYEQYF.

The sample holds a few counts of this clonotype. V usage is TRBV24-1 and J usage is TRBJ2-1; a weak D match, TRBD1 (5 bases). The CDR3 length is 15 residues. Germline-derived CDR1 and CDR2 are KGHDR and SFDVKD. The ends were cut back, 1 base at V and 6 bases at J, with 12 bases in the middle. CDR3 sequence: CATSDLQVNGNEQFF. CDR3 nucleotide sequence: TGTGCCACCAGTGATTTACAGGTGAATGGCAATGAGCAGTTCTTC.

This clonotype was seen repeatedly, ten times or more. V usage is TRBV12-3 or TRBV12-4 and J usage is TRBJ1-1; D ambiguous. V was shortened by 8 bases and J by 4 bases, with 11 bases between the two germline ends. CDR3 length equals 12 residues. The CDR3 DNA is TGTGCCAGCTCCTCCGGGCGCACTGAAGCTTTCTTT. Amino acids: CASSSGRTEAFF.

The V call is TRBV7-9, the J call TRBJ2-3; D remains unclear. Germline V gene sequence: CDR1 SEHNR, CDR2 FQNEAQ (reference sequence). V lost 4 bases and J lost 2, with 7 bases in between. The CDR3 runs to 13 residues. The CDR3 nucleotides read TGTGCCAGCAGCTCTACCGTCACAGATACGCAGTATTTT. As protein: CASSSTVTDTQYF.

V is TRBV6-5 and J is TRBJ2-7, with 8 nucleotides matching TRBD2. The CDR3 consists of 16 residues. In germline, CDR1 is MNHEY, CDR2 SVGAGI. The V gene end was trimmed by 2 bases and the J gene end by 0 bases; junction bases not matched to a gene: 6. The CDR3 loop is CASSYQAGDSSYEQYF. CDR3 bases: TGTGCCAGCAGTTACCAAGCGGGGGACTCCTCCTACGAGCAGTACTTC.

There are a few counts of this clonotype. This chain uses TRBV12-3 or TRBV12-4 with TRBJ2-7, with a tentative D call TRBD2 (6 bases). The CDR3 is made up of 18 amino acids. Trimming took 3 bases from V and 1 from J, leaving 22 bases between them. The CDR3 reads CASSFEGITGVVSYEQYF. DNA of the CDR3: TGTGCCAGCAGTTTTGAAGGTATAACGGGGGTGGTTTCCTACGAGCAGTACTTC.

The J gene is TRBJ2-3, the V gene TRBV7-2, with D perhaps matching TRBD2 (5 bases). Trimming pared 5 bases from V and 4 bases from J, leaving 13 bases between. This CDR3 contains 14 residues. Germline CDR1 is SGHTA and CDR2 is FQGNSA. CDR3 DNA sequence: TGTGCCAGCAGCCTCCGGGAAAACCCAGATACGCAGTATTTT. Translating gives CASSLRENPDTQYF.

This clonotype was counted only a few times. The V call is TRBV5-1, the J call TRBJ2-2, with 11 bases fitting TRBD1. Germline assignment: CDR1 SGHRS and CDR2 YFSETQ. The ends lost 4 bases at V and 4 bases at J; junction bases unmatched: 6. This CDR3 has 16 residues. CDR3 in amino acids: CASSPGQGAFTGELFF. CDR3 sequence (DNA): TGCGCCAGCAGCCCCGGACAGGGGGCTTTCACCGGGGAGCTGTTTTTT.

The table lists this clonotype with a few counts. The CDR3 loop reads CASTPGPSFETQYF. The CDR3 DNA sequence: TGTGCCAGTACCCCCGGACCATCTTTTGAGACCCAGTACTTC. This chain joins TRBV19 and TRBJ2-5; D not resolved. Trimming took off 7 bases at V and 5 bases at J, with 17 bases between the two ends. Germline lookup yields CDR1 LNHDA and CDR2 SQIVND (reference sequence). This CDR3 is 14 amino acids long.

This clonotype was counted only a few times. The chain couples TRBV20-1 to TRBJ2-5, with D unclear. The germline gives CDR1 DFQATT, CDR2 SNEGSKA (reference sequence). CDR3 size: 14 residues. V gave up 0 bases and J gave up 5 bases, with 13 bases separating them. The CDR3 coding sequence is TGCAGTGCTAGAGATGGAAGGAAAGGGGAGACCCAGTACTTC. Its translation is CSARDGRKGETQYF.

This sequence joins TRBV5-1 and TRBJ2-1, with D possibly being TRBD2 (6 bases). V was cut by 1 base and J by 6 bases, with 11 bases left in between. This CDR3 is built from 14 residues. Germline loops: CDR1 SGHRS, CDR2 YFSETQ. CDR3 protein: CASSLNVGGNEQFF. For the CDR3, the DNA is TGCGCCAGCAGCTTGAACGTGGGGGGCAATGAGCAGTTCTTC.

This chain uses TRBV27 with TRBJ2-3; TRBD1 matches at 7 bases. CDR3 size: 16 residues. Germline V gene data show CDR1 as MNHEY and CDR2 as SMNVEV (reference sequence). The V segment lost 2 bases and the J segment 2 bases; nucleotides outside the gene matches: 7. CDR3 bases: TGTGCCAGCAGTTTAGGGACAGCTACCTACACAGATACGCAGTATTTT. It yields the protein CASSLGTATYTDTQYF.